Detailed here is one T cell receptor (beta chain). Its antigen is undetermined. Trimming pared 2 bases from V and 4 bases from J, leaving 12 bases between. This CDR3 region has 15 residues. Germline assignment: CDR1 SGDLS and CDR2 YYNGEE. TCR beta VDJ and CDR3 were profiled, and genomic DNA was the template. MiXCR, run by TCRdb on the reads, gives a single entry per CDR3 protein. Counted here are 150,000 to 200,000 distinct CDR3 sequences, roughly 65% occurring once; the ten biggest clones make up 42%. The entry originates in a study of CD8+CD57+ T cells in acquired aplastic anemia. Study summary: Sorted CD4+ and CD8+ cell DNA averaged approximately 3.2 ug. Whole-study findings and limits: Comparison of patients with controls identified about 30 shared CD8+ CDR3 sequences.

All sequencing subjects had displayed CD8+CD57+ cell expansion on flow cytometry. Patients had undergone no therapy by the time their blood was sampled. The clonotype was recovered from a human donor with aplastic anemia. Material: sorted CD4+, CD8+, or CD8+CD57+ T cells (not recorded which) from PBMCs. The chain has TRBV9 and TRBJ2-2; perhaps D is TRBD1 or TRBD2 (5 bases each). CDR3 nucleotide sequence: TGTGCCAGCAGCGTGGCCGGGACGACCACCGGGGAGCTGTTTTTT. Amino acid sequence: CASSVAGTTTGELFF. Supplemented by reference TRBV9 and TRBJ2-2, the full variable domain reads DSGVTQTPKHLITATGQRVTLRCSPRSGDLSVYWYQQSLDQGLQFLIQYYNGEERAKGNILERFSAQQFPDLHSELNLSSLELGDSALYFCASSVAGTTTGELFFGEGSRLTVL.